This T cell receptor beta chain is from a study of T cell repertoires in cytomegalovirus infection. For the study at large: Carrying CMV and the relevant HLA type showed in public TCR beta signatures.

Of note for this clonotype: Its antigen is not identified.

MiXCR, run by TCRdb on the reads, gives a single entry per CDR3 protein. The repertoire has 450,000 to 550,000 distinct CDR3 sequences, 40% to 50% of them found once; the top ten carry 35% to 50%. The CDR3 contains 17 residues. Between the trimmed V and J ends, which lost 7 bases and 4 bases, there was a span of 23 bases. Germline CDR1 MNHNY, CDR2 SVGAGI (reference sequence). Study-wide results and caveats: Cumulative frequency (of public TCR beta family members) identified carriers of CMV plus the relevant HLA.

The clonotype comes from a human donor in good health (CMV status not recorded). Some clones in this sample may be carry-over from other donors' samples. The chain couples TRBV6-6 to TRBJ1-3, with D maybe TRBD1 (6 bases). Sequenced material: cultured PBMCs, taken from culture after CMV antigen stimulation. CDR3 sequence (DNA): TGTGCCAGCAACCCCGAGGCAGGGGTAGTATCGGGAAACACCATATATTTT. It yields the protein CASNPEAGVVSGNTIYF.